This entry features one T cell receptor (beta chain) sequence. The antigen remains undetermined. The data originate from a study of T cells after yellow fever vaccination. Broader study findings: Subsequent booster samples again held most clones from primary vaccination (96% CD4, roughly 91% CD8).

MiXCR was run by TCRdb on the 5' RACE reads, yielding one entry per CDR3 protein. The table lists some 350,000 distinct CDR3 sequences, roughly 4.3% of them singletons. This sequence was found in a man aged 18-30 years who received the YFV17D yellow fever vaccine. The sample here was PBMCs, taken 5 days after the yellow fever booster vaccination.

This CDR3 reads CASSLQGALGDEQYF. CDR3 DNA: TGTGCCAGCTCACTGCAGGGGGCCTTGGGGGACGAGCAGTACTTC. This sequence joins TRBV18 and TRBJ2-7, with 8 bases aligning to TRBD1. Germline V lookup: CDR1 KGHSH, CDR2 LQKENI. Trimming took 4 bases from V and 5 from J; bases not matched to a gene: 10. The CDR3 sequence is 15 residues long. Complete variable domain (other parts from reference TRBV18 and TRBJ2-7): NAGVMQNPRHLVRRRGQEARLRCSPMKGHSHVYWYRQLPEEGLKFMVYLQKENIIDESGMPKERFSAEFPKEGPSILRIQQVVRGDSAAYFCASSLQGALGDEQYFGPGTRLTVT.